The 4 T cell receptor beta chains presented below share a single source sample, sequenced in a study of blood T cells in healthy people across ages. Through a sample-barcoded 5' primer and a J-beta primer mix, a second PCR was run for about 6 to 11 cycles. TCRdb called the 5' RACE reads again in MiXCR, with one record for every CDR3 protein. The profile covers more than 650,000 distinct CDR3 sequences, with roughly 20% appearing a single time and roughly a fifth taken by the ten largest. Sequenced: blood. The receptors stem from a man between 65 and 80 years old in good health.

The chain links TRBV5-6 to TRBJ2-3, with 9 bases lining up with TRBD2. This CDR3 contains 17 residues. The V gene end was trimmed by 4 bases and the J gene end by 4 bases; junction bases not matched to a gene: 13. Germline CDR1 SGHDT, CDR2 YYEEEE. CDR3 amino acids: CASSTPIAGVFPDTQYF. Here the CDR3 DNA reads TGTGCCAGCAGCACCCCGATAGCGGGAGTTTTCCCAGATACGCAGTATTTT.

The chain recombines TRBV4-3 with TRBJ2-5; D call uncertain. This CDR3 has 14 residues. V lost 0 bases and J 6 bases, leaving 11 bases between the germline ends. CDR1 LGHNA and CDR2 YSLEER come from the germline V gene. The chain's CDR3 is CASSQDLFRKTQYF. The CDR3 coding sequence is TGCGCCAGCAGCCAAGATCTTTTCCGAAAGACCCAGTACTTC.

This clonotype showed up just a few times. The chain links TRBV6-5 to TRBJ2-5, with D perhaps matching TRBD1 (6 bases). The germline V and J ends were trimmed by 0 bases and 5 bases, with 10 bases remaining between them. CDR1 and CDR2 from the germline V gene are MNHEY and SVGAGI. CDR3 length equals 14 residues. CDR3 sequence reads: CASSYSNRVETQYF. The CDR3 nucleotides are TGTGCCAGCAGTTACTCAAACAGGGTTGAGACCCAGTACTTC.

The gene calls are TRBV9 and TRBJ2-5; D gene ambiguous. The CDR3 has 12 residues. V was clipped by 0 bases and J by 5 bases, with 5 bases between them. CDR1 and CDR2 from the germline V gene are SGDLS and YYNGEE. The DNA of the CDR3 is TGTGCCAGCAGCGTAGCCCACGAGACCCAGTACTTC. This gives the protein CASSVAHETQYF.